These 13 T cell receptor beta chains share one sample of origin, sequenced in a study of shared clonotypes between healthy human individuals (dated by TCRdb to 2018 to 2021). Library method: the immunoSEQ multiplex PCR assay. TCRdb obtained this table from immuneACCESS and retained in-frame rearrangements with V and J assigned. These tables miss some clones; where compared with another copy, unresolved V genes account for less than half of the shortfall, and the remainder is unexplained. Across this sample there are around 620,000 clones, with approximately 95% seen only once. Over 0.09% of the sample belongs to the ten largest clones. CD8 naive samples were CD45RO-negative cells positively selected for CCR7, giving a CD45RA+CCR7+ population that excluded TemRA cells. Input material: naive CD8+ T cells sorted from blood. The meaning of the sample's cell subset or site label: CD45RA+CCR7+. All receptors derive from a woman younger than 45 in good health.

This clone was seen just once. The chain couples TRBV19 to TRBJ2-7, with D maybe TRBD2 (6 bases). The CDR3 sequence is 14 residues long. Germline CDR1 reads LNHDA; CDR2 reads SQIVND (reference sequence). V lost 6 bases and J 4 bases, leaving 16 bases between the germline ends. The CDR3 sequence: CASRIRGSAYEQYF. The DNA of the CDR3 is TGTGCCAGTAGGATTCGGGGGAGCGCGTACGAGCAGTACTTC.

CDR3 in amino acids: CASSVEGHFSDTQYF. In DNA, the CDR3 is TGTGCCAGCAGCGTAGAGGGACACTTCTCAGATACGCAGTATTTT. J is TRBJ2-3 and V is TRBV9, with a weak D call TRBD1 (6 bases). Trimming removed 0 bases from V and 4 bases from J, with 12 bases in between. The CDR3 has 15 amino acids. The germline CDR1 and CDR2 sequences are SGDLS and YYNGEE.

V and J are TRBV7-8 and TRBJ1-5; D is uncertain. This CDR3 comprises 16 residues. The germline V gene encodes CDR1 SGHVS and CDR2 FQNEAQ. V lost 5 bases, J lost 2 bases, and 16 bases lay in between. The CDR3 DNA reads TGTGCCAGCAGCCCTAGGACGAATATTCGCAATCAGCCCCAGCATTTT. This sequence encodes CASSPRTNIRNQPQHF.

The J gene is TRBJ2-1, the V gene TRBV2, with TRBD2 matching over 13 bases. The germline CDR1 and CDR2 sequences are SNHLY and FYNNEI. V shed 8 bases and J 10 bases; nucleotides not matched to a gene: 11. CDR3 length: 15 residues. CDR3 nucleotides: TGTGCCAGCTCGGGACTAGCGGGACATAGGGGGGAGCAGTTCTTC. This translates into CASSGLAGHRGEQFF. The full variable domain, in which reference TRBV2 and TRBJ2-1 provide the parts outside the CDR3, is EPEVTQTPSHQVTQMGQEVILRCVPISNHLYFYWYRQILGQKVEFLVSFYNNEISEKSEIFDDQFSVERPDGSNFTLKIRSTKLEDSAMYFCASSGLAGHRGEQFFGPGTRLTVL.

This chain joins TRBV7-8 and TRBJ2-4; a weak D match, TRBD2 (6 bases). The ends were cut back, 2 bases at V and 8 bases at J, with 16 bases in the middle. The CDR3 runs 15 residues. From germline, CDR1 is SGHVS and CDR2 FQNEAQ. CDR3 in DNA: TGTGCCAGCAGCTTATTCTCGGGGCGCGGGGACATTCAGTACTTC. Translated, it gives CASSLFSGRGDIQYF.

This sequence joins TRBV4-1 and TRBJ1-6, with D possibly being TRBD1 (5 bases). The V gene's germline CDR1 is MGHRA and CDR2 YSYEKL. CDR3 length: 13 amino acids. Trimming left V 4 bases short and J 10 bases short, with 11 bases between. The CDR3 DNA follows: TGCGCCAGCAGCCGAGAGGGACTCTCACCCCTCCACTTT. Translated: CASSREGLSPLHF.

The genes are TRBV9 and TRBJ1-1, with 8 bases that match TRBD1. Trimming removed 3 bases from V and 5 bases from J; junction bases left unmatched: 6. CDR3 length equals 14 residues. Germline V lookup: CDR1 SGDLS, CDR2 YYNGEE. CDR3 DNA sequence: TGTGCCAGCAGCGCAGGGGGCGGGATGACTGAAGCTTTCTTT. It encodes CASSAGGGMTEAFF.

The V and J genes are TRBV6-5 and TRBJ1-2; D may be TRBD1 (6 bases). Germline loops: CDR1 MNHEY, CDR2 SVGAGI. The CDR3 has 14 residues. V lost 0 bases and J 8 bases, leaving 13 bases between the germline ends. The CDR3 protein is CASSYSNREGGYTF. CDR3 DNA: TGTGCCAGCAGTTACTCTAACAGGGAAGGCGGCTACACCTTC.

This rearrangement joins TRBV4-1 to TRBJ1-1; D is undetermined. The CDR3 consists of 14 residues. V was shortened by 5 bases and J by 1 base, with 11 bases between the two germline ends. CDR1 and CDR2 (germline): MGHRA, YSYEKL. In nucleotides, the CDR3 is TGCGCCAGCAGCATTGGAAAAGGGAACACTGAAGCTTTCTTT. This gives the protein CASSIGKGNTEAFF.

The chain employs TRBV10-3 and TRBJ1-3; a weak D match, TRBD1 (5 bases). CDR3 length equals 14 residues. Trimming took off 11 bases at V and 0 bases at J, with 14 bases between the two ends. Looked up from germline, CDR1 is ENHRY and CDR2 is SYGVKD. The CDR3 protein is CAATGDLSGNTIYF. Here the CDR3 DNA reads TGTGCCGCGACGGGGGATCTCTCTGGAAACACCATATATTTT.

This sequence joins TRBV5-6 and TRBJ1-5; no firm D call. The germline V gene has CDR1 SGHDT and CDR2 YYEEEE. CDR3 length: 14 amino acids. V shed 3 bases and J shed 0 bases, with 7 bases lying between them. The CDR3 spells CASSSGYSNQPQHF. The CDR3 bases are TGTGCCAGCAGCTCAGGTTATAGCAATCAGCCCCAGCATTTT.

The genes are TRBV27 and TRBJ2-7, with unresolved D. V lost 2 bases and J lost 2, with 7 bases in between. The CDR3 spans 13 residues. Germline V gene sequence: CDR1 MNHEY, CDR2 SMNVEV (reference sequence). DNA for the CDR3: TGTGCCAGCAGTTTAGAAAGGACCTACGAGCAGTACTTC. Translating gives CASSLERTYEQYF.

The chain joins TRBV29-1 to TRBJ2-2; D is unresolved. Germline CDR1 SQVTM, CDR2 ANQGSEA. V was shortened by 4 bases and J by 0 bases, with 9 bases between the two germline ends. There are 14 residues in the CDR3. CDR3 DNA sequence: TGCAGCGTTGTACTATGGACGAACACCGGGGAGCTGTTTTTT. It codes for CSVVLWTNTGELFF.